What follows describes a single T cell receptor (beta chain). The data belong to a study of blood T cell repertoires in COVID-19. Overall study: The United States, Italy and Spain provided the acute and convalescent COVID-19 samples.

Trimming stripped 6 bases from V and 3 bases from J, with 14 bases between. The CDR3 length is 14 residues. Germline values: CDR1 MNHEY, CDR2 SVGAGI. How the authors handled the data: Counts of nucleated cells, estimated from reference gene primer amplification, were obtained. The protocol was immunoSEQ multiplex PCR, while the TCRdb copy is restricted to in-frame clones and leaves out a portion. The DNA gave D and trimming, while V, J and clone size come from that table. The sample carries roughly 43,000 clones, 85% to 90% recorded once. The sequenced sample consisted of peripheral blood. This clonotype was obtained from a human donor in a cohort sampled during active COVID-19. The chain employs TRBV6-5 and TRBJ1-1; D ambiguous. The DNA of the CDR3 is TGTGCCAGCAGCTCACCCGAAACTCACACTGAAGCTTTCTTT. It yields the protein CASSSPETHTEAFF.